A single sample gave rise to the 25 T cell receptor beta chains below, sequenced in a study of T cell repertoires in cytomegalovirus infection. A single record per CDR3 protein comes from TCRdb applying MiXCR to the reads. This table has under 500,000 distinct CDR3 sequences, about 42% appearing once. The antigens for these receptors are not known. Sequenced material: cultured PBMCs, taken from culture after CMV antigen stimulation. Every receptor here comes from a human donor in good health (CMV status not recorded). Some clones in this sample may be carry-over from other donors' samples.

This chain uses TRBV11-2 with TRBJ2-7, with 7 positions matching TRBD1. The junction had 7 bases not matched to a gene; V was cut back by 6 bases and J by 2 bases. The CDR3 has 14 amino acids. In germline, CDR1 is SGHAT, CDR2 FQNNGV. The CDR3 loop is CASRLGQNAYEQYF. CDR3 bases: TGTGCCAGCAGGTTGGGACAGAACGCCTACGAGCAGTACTTC. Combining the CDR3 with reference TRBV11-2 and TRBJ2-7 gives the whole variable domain EAGVAQSPRYKIIEKRQSVAFWCNPISGHATLYWYQQILGQGPKLLIQFQNNGVVDDSQLPKDRFSAERLKGVDSTLKIQPAKLEDSAVYLCASRLGQNAYEQYFGPGTRLTVT.

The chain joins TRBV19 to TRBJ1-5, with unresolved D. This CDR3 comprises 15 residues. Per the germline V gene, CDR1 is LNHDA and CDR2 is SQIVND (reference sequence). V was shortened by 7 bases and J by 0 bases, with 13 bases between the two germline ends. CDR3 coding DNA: TGTGCCAGTAACCCGAGGGCTTATAGCAATCAGCCCCAGCATTTT. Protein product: CASNPRAYSNQPQHF.

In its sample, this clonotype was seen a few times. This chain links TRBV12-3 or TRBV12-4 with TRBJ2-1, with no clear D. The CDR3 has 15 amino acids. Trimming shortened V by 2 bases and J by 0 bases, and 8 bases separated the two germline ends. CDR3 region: CASSLSESSYNEQFF. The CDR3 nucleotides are TGTGCCAGCAGTTTATCAGAGAGCTCCTACAATGAGCAGTTCTTC.

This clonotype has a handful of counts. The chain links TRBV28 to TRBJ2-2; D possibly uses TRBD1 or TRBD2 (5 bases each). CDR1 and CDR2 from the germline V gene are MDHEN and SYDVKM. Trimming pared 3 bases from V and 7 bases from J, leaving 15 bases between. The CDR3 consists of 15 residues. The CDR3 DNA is TGTGCCAGCAGTTTGGGGGTAACCTCCAGCGGGGAGCTGTTTTTT. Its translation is CASSLGVTSSGELFF.

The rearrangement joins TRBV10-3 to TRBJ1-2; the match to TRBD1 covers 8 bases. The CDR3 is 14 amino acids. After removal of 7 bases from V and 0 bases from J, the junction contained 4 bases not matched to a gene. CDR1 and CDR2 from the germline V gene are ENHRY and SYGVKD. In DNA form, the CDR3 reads TGTGCCATCACTCCGACAGGGGCTAACTATGGCTACACCTTC. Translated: CAITPTGANYGYTF.

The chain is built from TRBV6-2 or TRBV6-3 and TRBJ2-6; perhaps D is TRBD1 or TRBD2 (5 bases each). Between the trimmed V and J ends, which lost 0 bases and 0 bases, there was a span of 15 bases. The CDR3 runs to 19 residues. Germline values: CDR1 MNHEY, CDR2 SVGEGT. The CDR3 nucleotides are TGTGCCAGCAGTTACTCTGGGTGGGACGGAAGCTCTGGGGCCAACGTCCTGACTTTC. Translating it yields CASSYSGWDGSSGANVLTF.

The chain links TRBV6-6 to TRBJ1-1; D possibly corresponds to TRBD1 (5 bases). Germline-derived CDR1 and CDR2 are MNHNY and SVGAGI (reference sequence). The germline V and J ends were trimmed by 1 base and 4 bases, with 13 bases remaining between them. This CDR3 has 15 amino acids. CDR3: CASSYYGGLGTEAFF. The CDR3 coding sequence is TGTGCCAGCAGTTACTACGGGGGATTGGGCACTGAAGCTTTCTTT.

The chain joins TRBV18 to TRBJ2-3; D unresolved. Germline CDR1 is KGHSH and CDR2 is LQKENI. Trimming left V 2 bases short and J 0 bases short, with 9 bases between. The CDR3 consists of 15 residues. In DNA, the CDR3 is TGTGCCAGCTCACCAGCGAGTCCTAGCACAGATACGCAGTATTTT. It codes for CASSPASPSTDTQYF.

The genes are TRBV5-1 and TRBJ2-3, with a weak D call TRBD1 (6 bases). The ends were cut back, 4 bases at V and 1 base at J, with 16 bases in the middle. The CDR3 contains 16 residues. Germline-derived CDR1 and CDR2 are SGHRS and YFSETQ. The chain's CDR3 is CASSNPQGWGTDTQYF. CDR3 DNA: TGCGCCAGCAGCAACCCACAGGGTTGGGGCACAGATACGCAGTATTTT. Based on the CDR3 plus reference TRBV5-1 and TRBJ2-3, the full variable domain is KAGVTQTPRYLIKTRGQQVTLSCSPISGHRSVSWYQQTPGQGLQFLFEYFSETQRNKGNFPGRFSGRQFSNSRSEMNVSTLELGDSALYLCASSNPQGWGTDTQYFGPGTRLTVL.

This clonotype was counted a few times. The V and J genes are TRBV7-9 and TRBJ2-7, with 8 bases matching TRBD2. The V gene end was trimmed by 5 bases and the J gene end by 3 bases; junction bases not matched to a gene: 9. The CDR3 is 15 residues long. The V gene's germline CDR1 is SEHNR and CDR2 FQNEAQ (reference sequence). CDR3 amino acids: CASSPSGGGNYEQYF. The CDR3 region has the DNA TGTGCCAGCAGCCCCTCGGGAGGGGGTAACTACGAGCAGTACTTC.

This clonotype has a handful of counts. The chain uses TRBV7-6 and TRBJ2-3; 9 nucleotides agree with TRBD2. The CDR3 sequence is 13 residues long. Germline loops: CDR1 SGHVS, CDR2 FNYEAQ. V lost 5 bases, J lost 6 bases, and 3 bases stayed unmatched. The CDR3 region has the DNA TGTGCCAGCAGCCCTAGCGGGGTCGATACGCAGTATTTT. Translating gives CASSPSGVDTQYF. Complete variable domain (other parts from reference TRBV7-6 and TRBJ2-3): GAGVSQSPRYKVTKRGQDVALRCDPISGHVSLYWYRQALGQGPEFLTYFNYEAQQDKSGLPNDRFSAERPEGSISTLTIQRTEQRDSAMYRCASSPSGVDTQYFGPGTRLTVL.

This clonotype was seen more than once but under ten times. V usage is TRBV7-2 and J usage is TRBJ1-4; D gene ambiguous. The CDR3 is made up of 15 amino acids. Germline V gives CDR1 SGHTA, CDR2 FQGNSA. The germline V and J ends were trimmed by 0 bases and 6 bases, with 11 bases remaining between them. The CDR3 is CASSLASGFDEKLFF. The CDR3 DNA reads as TGTGCCAGCAGCTTAGCTTCGGGGTTCGATGAAAAACTGTTTTTT.

The CDR3 reads CAISENRVITGELFF. The DNA for the CDR3 is TGTGCCATCAGTGAGAACAGGGTTATCACCGGGGAGCTGTTTTTT. The chain combines TRBV10-3 with TRBJ2-2, with D possibly matching TRBD1 (6 bases). The CDR3 runs 15 residues. Germline V CDR1 and CDR2: ENHRY, SYGVKD. Trimming cost V 2 bases and J 4 bases, with 11 bases left between them.

The CDR3 nucleotides read TGTGCCAGCAGTTACTCGATACAGGGCATGAACACTGAAGCTTTCTTT. The encoded protein is CASSYSIQGMNTEAFF. The chain combines TRBV6-2 or TRBV6-3 with TRBJ1-1, with D possibly being TRBD1 (6 bases). CDR1 and CDR2 (germline): MNHEY, SVGEGT. This CDR3 region has 16 residues. V lost 0 bases to trimming and J lost 0 bases, with 11 bases between them.

The CDR3 region has the DNA TGTGCCAGCTCACCCCCGGGACTAGCGGGACTATATACGCAGTATTTT. Protein: CASSPPGLAGLYTQYF. The chain combines TRBV18 with TRBJ2-3, with 13 bases fitting TRBD2. Per the germline V gene, CDR1 is KGHSH and CDR2 is LQKENI. Trimming took 3 bases from V and 7 from J; bases not matched to a gene: 7. The CDR3 runs to 16 residues.

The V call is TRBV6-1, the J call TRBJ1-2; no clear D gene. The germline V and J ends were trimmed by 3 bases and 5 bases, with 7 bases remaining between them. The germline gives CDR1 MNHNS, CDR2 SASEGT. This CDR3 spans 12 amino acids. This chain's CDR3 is CASSDVPYGYTF. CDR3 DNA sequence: TGTGCCAGCAGTGACGTTCCATATGGCTACACCTTC.

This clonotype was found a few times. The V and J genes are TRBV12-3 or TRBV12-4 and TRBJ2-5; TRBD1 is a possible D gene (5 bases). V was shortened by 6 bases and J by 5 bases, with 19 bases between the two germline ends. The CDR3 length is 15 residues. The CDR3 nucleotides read TGTGCCAGCAGCCTTCAACAGGTATTGCTGGAGACCCAGTACTTC. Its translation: CASSLQQVLLETQYF.

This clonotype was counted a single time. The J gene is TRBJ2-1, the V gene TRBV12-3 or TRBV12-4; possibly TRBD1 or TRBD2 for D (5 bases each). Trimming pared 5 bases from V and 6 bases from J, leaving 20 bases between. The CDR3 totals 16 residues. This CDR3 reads CASSPTNMGPPNEQFF. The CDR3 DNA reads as TGTGCCAGCAGTCCCACAAACATGGGACCCCCCAATGAGCAGTTCTTC.

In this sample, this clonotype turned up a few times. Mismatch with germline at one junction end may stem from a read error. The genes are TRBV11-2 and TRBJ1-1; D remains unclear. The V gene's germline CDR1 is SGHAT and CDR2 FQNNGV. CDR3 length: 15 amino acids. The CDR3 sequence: CASRSSGTGNPEAFF. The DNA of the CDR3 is TGTGCCAGCAGAAGTTCCGGAACGGGGAACCCTGAAGCTTTCTTT.

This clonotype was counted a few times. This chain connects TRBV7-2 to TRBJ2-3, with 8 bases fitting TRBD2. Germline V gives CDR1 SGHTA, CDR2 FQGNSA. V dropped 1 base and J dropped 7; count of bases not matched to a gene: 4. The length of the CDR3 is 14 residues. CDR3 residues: CASSLVGGENTQYF. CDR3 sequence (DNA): TGTGCCAGCAGCTTAGTCGGGGGGGAAAATACGCAGTATTTT.

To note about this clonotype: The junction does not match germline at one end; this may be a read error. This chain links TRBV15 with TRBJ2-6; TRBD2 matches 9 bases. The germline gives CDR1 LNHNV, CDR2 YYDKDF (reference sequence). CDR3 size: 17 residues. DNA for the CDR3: TGTGCCACCAGAAGAGGACTAGCGCGCTCTGGGGCCAACGTCCTGACTTTC. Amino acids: CATRRGLARSGANVLTF.

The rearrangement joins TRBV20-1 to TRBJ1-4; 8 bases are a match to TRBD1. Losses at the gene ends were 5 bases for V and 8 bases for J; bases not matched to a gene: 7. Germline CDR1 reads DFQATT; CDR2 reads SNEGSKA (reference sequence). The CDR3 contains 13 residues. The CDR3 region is CSAVQGDREKLFF. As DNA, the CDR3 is TGCAGTGCTGTACAGGGGGATCGAGAAAAACTGTTTTTT.

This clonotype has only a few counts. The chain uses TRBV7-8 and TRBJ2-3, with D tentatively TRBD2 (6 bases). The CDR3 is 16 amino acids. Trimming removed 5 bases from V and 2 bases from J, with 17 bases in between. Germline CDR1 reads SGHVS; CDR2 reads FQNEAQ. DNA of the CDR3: TGTGCCAGCAGCCAAACACCTCGCGGGATCACAGATACGCAGTATTTT. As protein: CASSQTPRGITDTQYF.

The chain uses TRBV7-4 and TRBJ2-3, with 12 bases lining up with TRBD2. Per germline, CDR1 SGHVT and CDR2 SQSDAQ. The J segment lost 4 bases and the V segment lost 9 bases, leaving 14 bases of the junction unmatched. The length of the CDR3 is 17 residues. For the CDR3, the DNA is TGTGCCAGGACGCAGGGACTAGCGGGTGGAGAAGCAGATACGCAGTATTTT. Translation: CARTQGLAGGEADTQYF.

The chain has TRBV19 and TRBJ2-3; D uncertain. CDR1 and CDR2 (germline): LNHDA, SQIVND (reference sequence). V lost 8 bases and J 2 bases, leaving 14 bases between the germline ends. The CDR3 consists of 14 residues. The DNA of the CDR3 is TGTGCCAGTTCCCCTCCGACCGACACAGATACGCAGTATTTT. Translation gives CASSPPTDTDTQYF.